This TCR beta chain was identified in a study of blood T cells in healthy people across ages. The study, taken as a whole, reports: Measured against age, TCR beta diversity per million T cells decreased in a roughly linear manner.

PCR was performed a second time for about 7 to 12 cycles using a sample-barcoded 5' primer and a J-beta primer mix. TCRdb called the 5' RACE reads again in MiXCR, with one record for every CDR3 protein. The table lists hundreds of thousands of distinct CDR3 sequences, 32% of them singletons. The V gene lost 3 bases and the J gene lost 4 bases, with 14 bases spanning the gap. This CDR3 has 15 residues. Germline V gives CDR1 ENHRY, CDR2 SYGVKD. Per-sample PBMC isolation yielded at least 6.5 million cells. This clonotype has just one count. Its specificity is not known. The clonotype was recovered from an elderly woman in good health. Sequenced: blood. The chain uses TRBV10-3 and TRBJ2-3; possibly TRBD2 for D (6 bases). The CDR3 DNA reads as TGTGCCATCAGTGATGGCGGGGATCAGGCAGATACGCAGTATTTT. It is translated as CAISDGGDQADTQYF.